This T cell receptor beta chain came from a study of Graves' ophthalmopathy and Graves' hyperthyroidism (dated by TCRdb to between 2018 and 2020). Concerning the study at large: Stable hyperthyroidism was defined as no progression to ophthalmopathy within 18 months of follow-up. An independent validation cohort was composed of around 19 hyperthyroidism patients and around 16 patients who later progressed from hyperthyroidism to ophthalmopathy. Following sampling, methimazole starting at 30 mg daily was administered to hyperthyroidism patients, and high-dose intravenous methylprednisolone was administered to ophthalmopathy patients. To tell Graves' ophthalmopathy apart from Graves' hyperthyroidism, and to predict which patients would progress to ophthalmopathy, the study relied on TCR beta repertoire signatures. In total, around 130 blood samples were TCR-sequenced: around 42 ophthalmopathy, 80 or so hyperthyroidism and roughly 17 hyperthyroidism-to-ophthalmopathy patients. To explore V-J signatures that distinguish ophthalmopathy from hyperthyroidism, a discovery set of more than 90 patients was enrolled, made up of approximately 45 with ophthalmopathy and fewer than 60 with stable hyperthyroidism. In over 5 hyperthyroidism patients, the T-cell repertoire of thyroid tissue was compared with the T-cell repertoire of blood. Broader findings and caveats from the paper: Sample size was not predetermined statistically, and investigators were not blinded to group allocation. Ophthalmopathy was separated from stable hyperthyroidism by the 13-signature model with just under 90% sensitivity and about 83% specificity in cross-validation and with 80%/75% in the test set. Most expanded thyroid clonotypes with a frequency above 0.001 also appeared in blood, which suggests that blood repertoires may reflect the immune response in the thyroid. In validation, the model predicted ophthalmopathy progression with about 71% sensitivity and less than 80% specificity; more than ten predicted patients were CT-confirmed with GO in a median of 6.5 months.

Hyperthyroidism patients were newly diagnosed, were aged 18 to 65 years, and had a disease duration under 2 months. Patients with other autoimmune diseases, uncontrolled infections, pregnancy or lactation were excluded from the study. Clinical symptoms, serum thyroxine, TRAb, thyroid ultrasound and orbital computed tomography formed the basis of the diagnosis. Total RNA was extracted with Trizol reagent and quality-checked on an Agilent 2100 Bioanalyzer. At least ten counts were recorded for this clonotype. This clone's antigen is unknown. The sample holds no much larger clone one base away, and base qualities are not on file. For repertoire sequencing, TCR beta CDR3 regions were amplified from RNA transcripts. A first-round RT-PCR used HTBI primers with the Qiagen OneStep RT-PCR kit, followed by a second-round multiplex PCR, size selection and purification. Libraries were sequenced paired-end with 100 bp reads on an Illumina HiSeq2000. Processing in the source paper ran as follows. Reads were processed with SOAPnuke, discarding reads with adapters, uncalled bases, mean Phred below 15, or no exact constant-primer or identifier match. COPE v1.2.5 was used to merge high-quality paired reads. Unique nucleotide sequences were defined as clonotypes and aligned to IMGT TRB V, D and J references using MiTCR v1.1. The analysis was limited to V-J combinations with a frequency above 0.0001, which together covered 99.2% of the repertoires. For each V-J combination, a TCR clonal expansion and chaos score was defined as the ratio of F50 clonal expansion to chaos observed in the TCRdist matrix. Welch's t-statistics and random forest were used to narrow the features down to 10 to 15 V-J combinations, which were then fed into a naive Bayes classifier. The Morisita-Horn index was used to measure how similar the thyroid and blood repertoires were. The public sequencing data were trimmed at Q25 with fastp and processed into clonotypes with MiXCR by TCRdb, which kept only in-frame beta chains. Each entry is one CDR3 protein sequence, shown with its most common DNA and genes. These V and J calls originate from TCRdb's pipeline instead of the authors' own analysis. The sample profile shows around 1,200,000 distinct CDR3 sequences; about 38% of them were found once. The ten largest account for 11% of the sample.

Sequences PRHDT (CDR1) and FYEKMQ (CDR2) are obtained from the germline V gene (reference sequence). The CDR3 contains 13 residues, cysteine and phenylalanine counted. The read is trimmed to its CDR3 DNA, 39 bases read in frame from base 1. V is trimmed back by 3 bases and J by 5 bases, and the junction contains 3 bases that no gene match accounts for. Specimen: peripheral blood or thyroid tissue (not recorded which). The chain was built from TRBV13 and TRBJ2-5; 7 bases in between match TRBD2. This sequence was found in an adult man with Graves' hyperthyroidism. The CDR3 protein sequence reads: CASSFSGSETQYF. The DNA sequence reads TGTGCCAGCAGCTTTAGCGGGTCGGAGACCCAGTACTTC. Where the CDR3 stops, the reference TRBV13 and TRBJ2-5 genes take over; the full variable domain is AAGVIQSPRHLIKEKRETATLKCYPIPRHDTVYWYQQGPGQDPQFLISFYEKMQSDKGSIPDRFSAQQFSDYHSELNMSSLELGDSALYFCASSFSGSETQYFGPGTRLLVL.